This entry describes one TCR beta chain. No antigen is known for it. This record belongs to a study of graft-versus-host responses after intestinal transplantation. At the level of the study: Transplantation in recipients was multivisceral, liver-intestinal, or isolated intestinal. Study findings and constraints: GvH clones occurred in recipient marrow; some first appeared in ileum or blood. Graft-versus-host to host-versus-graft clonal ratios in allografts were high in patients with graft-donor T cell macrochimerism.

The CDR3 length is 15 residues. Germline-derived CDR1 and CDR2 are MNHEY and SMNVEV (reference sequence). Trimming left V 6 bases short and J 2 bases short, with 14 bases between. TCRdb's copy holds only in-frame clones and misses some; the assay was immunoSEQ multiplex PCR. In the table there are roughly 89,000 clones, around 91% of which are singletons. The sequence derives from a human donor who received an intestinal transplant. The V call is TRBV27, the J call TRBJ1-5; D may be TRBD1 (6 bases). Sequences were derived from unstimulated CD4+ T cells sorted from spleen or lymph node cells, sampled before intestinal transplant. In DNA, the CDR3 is TGTGCCAGCAGGTCGTTAGGGGGGGGCAATCAGCCCCAGCATTTT. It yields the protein CASRSLGGGNQPQHF.